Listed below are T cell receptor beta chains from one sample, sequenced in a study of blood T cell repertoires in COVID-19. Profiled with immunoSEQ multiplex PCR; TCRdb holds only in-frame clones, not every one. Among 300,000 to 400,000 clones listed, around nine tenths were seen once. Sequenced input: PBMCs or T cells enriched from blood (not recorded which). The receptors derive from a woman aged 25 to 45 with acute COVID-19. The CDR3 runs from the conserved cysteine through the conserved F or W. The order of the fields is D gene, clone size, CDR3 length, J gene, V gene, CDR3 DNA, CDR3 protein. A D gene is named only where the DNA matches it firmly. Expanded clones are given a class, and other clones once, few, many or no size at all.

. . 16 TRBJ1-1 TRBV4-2 TGTGCCAGCAGCCAAGCGCAGGGAAAACTGAACACTGAAGCTTTCTTT CASSQAQGKLNTEAFF
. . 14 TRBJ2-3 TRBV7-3 TGTGCCAGCGCTGACGGGGGGCCGACAGATACGCAGTATTTT CASADGGPTDTQYF
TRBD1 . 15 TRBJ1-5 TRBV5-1 TGCGCCAGCAGCTCGTCGGGACAGAGCAATCAGCCCCAGCATTTT CASSSSGQSNQPQHF
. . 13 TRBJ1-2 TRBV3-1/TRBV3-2 TGTGCCAGCAGCCAAGTGGGGGGGGAAGGCTACACCTTC CASSQVGGEGYTF
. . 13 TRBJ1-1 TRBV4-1 TGCGCCAGCAGCCAGGAATACAGCACTGAAGCTTTCTTT CASSQEYSTEAFF
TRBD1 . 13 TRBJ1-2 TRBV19 TGTGCCAGTAGCAGACAGGGATACTATGGCTACACCTTC CASSRQGYYGYTF
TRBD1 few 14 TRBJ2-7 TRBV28 TGTGCCAGCAGTGGGACAGGTACCACCTACGAGCAGTACTTC CASSGTGTTYEQYF
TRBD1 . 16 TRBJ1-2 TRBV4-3 TGCGCCAGCAGCCAAGATGGGACAGGGGGTGGCTATGGCTACACCTTC CASSQDGTGGGYGYTF
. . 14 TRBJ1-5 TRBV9 TGTGCCAGCAGCGTAGGGGACACCAATCAGCCCCAGCATTTT CASSVGDTNQPQHF
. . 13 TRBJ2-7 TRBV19 TGTGCCAGTAGCAGGGAACCCTCCTACGAGCAGTACTTC CASSREPSYEQYF